Presented here are 16 T cell receptor beta chains from one specimen sequenced in a study of blood T cells in healthy people across ages (dated by TCRdb to between 2014 and 2016). The method behind the library was 5' RACE. Data came from an Illumina HiSeq 2500. A second about 7 to 12 cycle PCR used a sample-barcoded 5' primer and a J-beta primer mix. The raw public data were reprocessed by TCRdb itself: fastp quality trimming at Q25, MiXCR clonotype calling, in-frame beta chains only. Each entry merges the rows of one CDR3 protein and shows their most common DNA and genes. Within this sample are around 820,000 distinct CDR3 sequences, with 20% to 30% of them counted one time only. Approximately 4% of the sample is taken by the ten largest. Another study also made use of these data, one on T cells of mothers and their children.

The material sequenced was blood. Receptor source: a boy between 10 and 17 years old in good health.

Worth noting for this clonotype: The CDR3 end shows no conserved phenylalanine or tryptophan, and so a read error is likely. The chain couples TRBV12-3 or TRBV12-4 to TRBJ2-2; D is unresolved. V gave up 1 base and J gave up 4 bases, with 7 bases separating them. CDR3 length: 14 residues. The CDR3 reads CASSLGSFTGELFS. The CDR3, as DNA: TGTGCCAGCAGTTTAGGGAGTTTCACCGGGGAGCTGTTTTCT.

This clonotype was seen only a few times. This sequence joins TRBV3-1 and TRBJ1-3; maybe TRBD1 (5 bases). Trimming removed 3 bases at V and 0 bases at J, with 6 bases between. This CDR3 region has 14 residues. In germline, CDR1 is LGHDT, CDR2 YNNKEL (reference sequence). The CDR3 DNA reads as TGTGCCAGCAGCCACAGGGCCTCTGGAAACACCATATATTTT. Residues: CASSHRASGNTIYF. The entire variable domain, with the rest obtained from reference TRBV3-1 and TRBJ1-3, is as follows: DTAVSQTPKYLVTQMGNDKSIKCEQNLGHDTMYWYKQDSKKFLKIMFSYNNKELIINETVPNRFSPKSPDKAHLNLHINSLELGDSAVYFCASSHRASGNTIYFGEGSWLTVV.

The chain uses TRBV15 and TRBJ2-1, with 8 bases that match TRBD1. Gene TRBJ2-7 matches the end of the DNA better, so the J call may be wrong. This CDR3 region has 16 residues. Germline V gene data show CDR1 as LNHNV and CDR2 as YYDKDF (reference sequence). The CDR3 sequence is CATSRGGQVSSYEQYF. The CDR3 DNA follows: TGTGCCACCAGCCGAGGGGGACAGGTTAGCTCCTACGAGCAGTACTTC.

V is TRBV18 and J is TRBJ2-2, with D possibly TRBD1 on 6 matching bases. The CDR3 loop spans 16 amino acids. V lost 5 bases and J lost 2, with 15 bases in between. Germline CDR1 and CDR2: KGHSH and LQKENI. The CDR3 bases are TGTGCCAGCTCAAGATCCGGGACATTAAACACCGGGGAGCTGTTTTTT. Its protein product is CASSRSGTLNTGELFF.

This clonotype was counted between two and nine times. V and J are TRBV20-1 and TRBJ1-5; D is perhaps TRBD1 (6 bases). With 3 bases removed from V and 0 bases from J, the gap between germline ends came to 18 bases. The CDR3 spans 17 residues. From germline, CDR1 is DFQATT and CDR2 SNEGSKA (reference sequence). CDR3 in amino acids: CSASPGQRKDSNQPQHF. DNA of the CDR3: TGCAGTGCTAGCCCCGGACAGAGGAAGGATAGCAATCAGCCCCAGCATTTT.

This clonotype was picked up a small number of times. This chain joins TRBV2 and TRBJ1-2; 7 bases align to TRBD1. From germline, CDR1 is SNHLY and CDR2 FYNNEI. CDR3 length equals 12 residues. J gave up 8 bases and V 6 bases, and 6 bases lay outside the gene matches. CDR3 in DNA: TGTGCCAGCAGGGGACAGACAGACGGCTACACCTTC. Translated, it gives CASRGQTDGYTF. Together with reference TRBV2 and TRBJ1-2, the CDR3 gives the full variable domain: EPEVTQTPSHQVTQMGQEVILRCVPISNHLYFYWYRQILGQKVEFLVSFYNNEISEKSEIFDDQFSVERPDGSNFTLKIRSTKLEDSAMYFCASRGQTDGYTFGSGTRLTVV.

This chain uses TRBV20-1 with TRBJ1-2; 7 bases map to TRBD1. CDR1 DFQATT and CDR2 SNEGSKA come from the germline V gene (reference sequence). This CDR3 spans 13 amino acids. V lost 3 bases to trimming and J lost 2 bases; unmatched junction nucleotides: 3. CDR3 region: CSASTGQNYGYTF. CDR3 in DNA: TGCAGTGCTAGCACGGGACAGAACTATGGCTACACCTTC.

This clonotype was seen only a few times. The chain couples TRBV20-1 to TRBJ1-3; maybe TRBD1 (5 bases). Looked up from germline, CDR1 is DFQATT and CDR2 is SNEGSKA (reference sequence). This CDR3 spans 16 amino acids. Trimming removed 0 bases at V and 2 bases at J, with 14 bases between. The CDR3: CSARDLGEFTGNTIYF. The CDR3 DNA is TGCAGTGCTAGAGATCTGGGGGAATTCACTGGAAACACCATATATTTT.

This clonotype has more than one count but fewer than ten. The chain recombines TRBV20-1 with TRBJ2-5; 11 bases match TRBD2. Trimming at V came to 5 bases and at J to 5 bases, leaving 10 bases not matched to a gene. The CDR3 contains 15 residues. Germline-derived CDR1 and CDR2 are DFQATT and SNEGSKA (reference sequence). The CDR3 is CSASGGLAARETQYF. For the CDR3, the DNA is TGCAGTGCTTCTGGGGGACTAGCGGCCAGGGAGACCCAGTACTTC.

This clonotype came up a few times. The chain combines TRBV4-3 with TRBJ2-4; 9 bases agree with TRBD2. This CDR3 spans 15 amino acids. The junction had 3 bases not matched to a gene; V was cut back by 0 bases and J by 6 bases. Per the germline V gene, CDR1 is LGHNA and CDR2 is YSLEER. The CDR3: CASSQDRLAANIQYF. CDR3 nucleotides: TGCGCCAGCAGCCAAGATCGACTAGCGGCAAACATTCAGTACTTC.

The chain employs TRBV7-9 and TRBJ2-7; 7 bases agree with TRBD2. The V segment lost 5 bases and the J segment 2 bases; nucleotides outside the gene matches: 9. The CDR3 is 15 amino acids. CDR1 and CDR2 from the germline V gene are SEHNR and FQNEAQ (reference sequence). For the CDR3, the DNA is TGTGCCAGCAGCCCATCGGAGCGGGACCCCTACGAGCAGTACTTC. This gives the protein CASSPSERDPYEQYF.

This clonotype has more than one count but fewer than ten. This chain joins TRBV21-1 and TRBJ2-1; TRBD2, as called in the table, went unchecked against the DNA. The J call may not be correct, given that the DNA end is closer to TRBJ2-5. TRBV21-1 is reported as a pseudogene. The CDR3 runs 13 residues. The CDR3 DNA sequence: TGTGCCAGCAGCACAGCCCTTCGGGAGACCCAGTACTTC. Protein product: CASSTALRETQYF.

The CDR3 here is CASSPGAGYEQPNYGYTF. For the CDR3, the DNA is TGTGCCAGCAGTCCCGGGGCAGGATACGAGCAACCAAACTATGGCTACACCTTC. V and J are TRBV6-2 or TRBV6-3 and TRBJ1-2; D might be TRBD1 (5 bases). CDR1 and CDR2 (germline): MNHEY, SVGEGT. The germline V and J ends were trimmed by 5 bases and 2 bases, with 24 bases remaining between them. The CDR3 totals 18 residues.

There are many counts of this clonotype. This rearrangement joins TRBV5-1 to TRBJ2-5, with 8 bases identical to TRBD2. Per the germline V gene, CDR1 is SGHRS and CDR2 is YFSETQ. The junction had 0 bases not matched to a gene; V was cut back by 0 bases and J by 2 bases. The CDR3 sequence is 14 residues long. DNA for the CDR3: TGCGCCAGCAGCTTGGCGGGGGGGCAAGAGACCCAGTACTTC. Its protein is CASSLAGGQETQYF.

The chain combines TRBV6-5 with TRBJ2-7; the match to TRBD1 covers 7 bases. This CDR3 is built from 13 residues. Trimming at V came to 10 bases and at J to 0 bases, leaving 6 bases not matched to a gene. Germline assignment: CDR1 MNHEY and CDR2 SVGAGI. CDR3 amino acids: CATRDSGSYEQYF. The CDR3 bases are TGTGCCACCAGGGACAGCGGCTCCTACGAGCAGTACTTC.

This clonotype has a handful of counts. The genes are TRBV5-1 and TRBJ2-7; D not resolved. Germline CDR1 is SGHRS and CDR2 is YFSETQ. CDR3 length equals 13 residues. Deletions cut 2 bases from V and 4 bases from J, with 10 bases between. The CDR3 sequence: CASSFSMNYEQYF. The CDR3 DNA reads TGCGCCAGCAGCTTCAGCATGAATTACGAGCAGTACTTC.